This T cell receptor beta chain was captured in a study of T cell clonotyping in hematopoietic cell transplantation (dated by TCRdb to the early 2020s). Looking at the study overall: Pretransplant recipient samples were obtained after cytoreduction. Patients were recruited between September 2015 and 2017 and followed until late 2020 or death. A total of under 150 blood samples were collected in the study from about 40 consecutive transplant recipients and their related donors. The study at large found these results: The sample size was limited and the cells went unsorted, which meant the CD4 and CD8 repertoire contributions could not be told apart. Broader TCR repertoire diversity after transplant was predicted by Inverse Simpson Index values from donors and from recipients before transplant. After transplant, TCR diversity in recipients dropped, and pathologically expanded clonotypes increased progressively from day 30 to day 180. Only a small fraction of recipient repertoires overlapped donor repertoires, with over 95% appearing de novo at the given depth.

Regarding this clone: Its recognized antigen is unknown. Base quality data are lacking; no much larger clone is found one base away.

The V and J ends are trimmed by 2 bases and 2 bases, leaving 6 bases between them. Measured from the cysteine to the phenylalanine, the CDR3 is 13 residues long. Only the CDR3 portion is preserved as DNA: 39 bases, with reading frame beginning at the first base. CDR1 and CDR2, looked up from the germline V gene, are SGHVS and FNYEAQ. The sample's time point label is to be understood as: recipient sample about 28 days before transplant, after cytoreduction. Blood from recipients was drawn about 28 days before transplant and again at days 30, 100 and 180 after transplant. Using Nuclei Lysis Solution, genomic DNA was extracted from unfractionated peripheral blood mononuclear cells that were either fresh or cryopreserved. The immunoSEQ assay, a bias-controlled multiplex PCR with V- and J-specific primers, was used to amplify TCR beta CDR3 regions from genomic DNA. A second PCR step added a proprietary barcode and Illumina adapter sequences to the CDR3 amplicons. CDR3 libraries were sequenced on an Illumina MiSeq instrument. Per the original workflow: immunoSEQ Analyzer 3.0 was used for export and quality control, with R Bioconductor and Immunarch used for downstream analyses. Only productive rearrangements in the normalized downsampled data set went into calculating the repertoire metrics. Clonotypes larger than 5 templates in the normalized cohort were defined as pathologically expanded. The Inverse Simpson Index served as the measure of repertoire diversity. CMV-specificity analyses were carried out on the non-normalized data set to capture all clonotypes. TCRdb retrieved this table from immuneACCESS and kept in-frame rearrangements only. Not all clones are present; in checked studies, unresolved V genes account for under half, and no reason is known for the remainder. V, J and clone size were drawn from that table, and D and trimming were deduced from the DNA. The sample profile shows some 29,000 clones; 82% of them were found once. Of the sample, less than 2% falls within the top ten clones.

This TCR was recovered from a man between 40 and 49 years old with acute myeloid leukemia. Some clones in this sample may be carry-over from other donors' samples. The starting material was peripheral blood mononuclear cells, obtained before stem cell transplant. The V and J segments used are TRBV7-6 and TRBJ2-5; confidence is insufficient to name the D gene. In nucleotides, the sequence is TGTGCCAGCAGCTTAAGGTTACAAGAGACCCAGTACTTC. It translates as CASSLRLQETQYF.